These T cell receptor beta chains were read from a single sample in a study of CD8+CD57+ T cells in acquired aplastic anemia. From the reads, TCRdb called clonotypes with MiXCR, one entry per CDR3 protein. The profile shows some 200,000 distinct CDR3 sequences, approximately 48% of them singletons. Sequencing input: sorted CD4+, CD8+, or CD8+CD57+ T cells (not recorded which) from PBMCs. These receptors were collected from a human donor with aplastic anemia. The CDR3 runs from the conserved cysteine through the conserved F or W. D genes are given only for firm matches. The size of a clone is reported for some rows only, either as once, few or many, or as a class for expanded clones.

>many|TRBV12-3/TRBV12-4|.|TRBJ1-3
CASSLGSGNTIYF
TGTGCCAGCAGCTTAGGTTCTGGAAACACCATATATTTT
>.|TRBV6-5|.|TRBJ2-7
CASSLTETSYEQYF
TGTGCCAGCAGTTTAACAGAAACCTCCTACGAGCAGTACTTC
>many|TRBV19|TRBD1|TRBJ1-4
CAVERGQGAEKLFF
TGTGCCGTTGAAAGGGGACAGGGGGCTGAAAAACTGTTTTTT
>few|TRBV3-1|.|TRBJ1-4
CASSQGARGEEKLFF
TGTGCCAGCAGCCAAGGTGCCAGGGGTGAGGAAAAACTGTTTTTT
>.|TRBV19|.|TRBJ2-7
CAAGGQKYEQYF
TGTGCTGCGGGGGGACAGAAGTACGAGCAGTACTTC
>many|TRBV6-1|.|TRBJ2-2
CASSLTQGTGELFF
TGTGCCAGCAGTCTCACTCAGGGTACCGGGGAGCTGTTTTTT
>.|TRBV5-4|.|TRBJ2-1
CASSPTPSYNEQFF
TGTGCCAGCAGCCCGACACCCTCCTACAATGAGCAGTTCTTC
>many|TRBV7-9|TRBD1|TRBJ1-2
CASSLGQEINYGYTF
TGTGCCAGCAGCTTGGGACAGGAGATTAACTATGGCTACACCTTC
>many|TRBV3-1|.|TRBJ1-5
CASSQDWRERPQHF
TGTGCCAGCAGCCAAGACTGGAGGGAACGGCCCCAGCATTTT
>.|TRBV10-3|.|TRBJ1-2
CAISDVGGYTF
TGTGCCATCAGTGACGTAGGTGGCTACACCTTC
>.|TRBV20-1|.|TRBJ2-1
CSASRDSSYNEQFF
TGCAGTGCTAGTAGGGACTCAAGCTACAATGAGCAGTTCTTC
>many|TRBV4-1|.|TRBJ2-6
CASSHSGANVLTF
TGCGCCAGCAGCCACTCTGGGGCCAACGTCCTGACTTTC
>.|TRBV5-5|TRBD1|TRBJ1-1
CASSPGQGVMLAFF
TGTGCCAGCAGCCCGGGACAGGGGGTTATGTTGGCTTTCTTT
>.|TRBV19|.|TRBJ2-6
CASSSGSGANVLTF
TGTGCCAGTAGCTCAGGCTCTGGGGCCAACGTCCTGACTTTC
>many|TRBV20-1|.|TRBJ1-5
CSAREMGGRGHF
TGCAGTGCTAGGGAAATGGGGGGACGGGGGCATTTT
>.|TRBV7-8|.|TRBJ1-1
CASSLVEGRSTEAFF
TGTGCCAGCAGCTTAGTTGAGGGCAGGTCCACTGAAGCTTTCTTT
>.|TRBV5-1|.|TRBJ2-3
CASSFGDTQCF
TGCGCCAGCAGCTTCGGGGATACGCAGTGTTTT
>.|TRBV5-4|.|TRBJ2-7
CASSGTHERYF
TGTGCCAGCAGCGGGACCCACGAGCGGTACTTC